One and the same sample provided the 15 T cell receptor beta chains below, sequenced in a study of cytomegalovirus exposure and HLA in healthy donors. The primer mix had 60 Vbeta and 13 Jbeta primers. Produced via immunoSEQ multiplex PCR; TCRdb's table is partial and in-frame only. The sample gives tens of thousands of clones, around 80% of which show up once; approximately 20% is in the top ten. The source material was PBMCs. All receptors derive from a man in his sixties or seventies in good health and CMV-seropositive.

V and J are TRBV30 and TRBJ2-7; the D is unclear. The germline gives CDR1 GTSNPN, CDR2 SVGIG (reference sequence). This CDR3 is 12 amino acids long. The V end lost 0 bases, the J end lost 5 bases, and 8 bases lay between the germline ends. CDR3 amino acids: CAWSVNINEQYF. As DNA, the CDR3 is TGTGCCTGGAGTGTGAACATCAACGAGCAGTACTTC.

This clone has just a few counts. The chain recombines TRBV5-1 with TRBJ1-4; D might be TRBD1 (5 bases). V shed 7 bases and J shed 3 bases, with 10 bases lying between them. This CDR3 comprises 13 residues. Germline loops: CDR1 SGHRS, CDR2 YFSETQ. The CDR3 DNA is TGCGCCAGCCGCAGGGTTGCTAATGAAAAACTGTTTTTT. This sequence encodes CASRRVANEKLFF.

The chain couples TRBV28 to TRBJ1-1; D is unclear. CDR3 length: 13 amino acids. V lost 6 bases and J 0 bases, leaving 8 bases between the germline ends. Germline assignment: CDR1 MDHEN and CDR2 SYDVKM. This chain's CDR3 is CASRNQLNTEAFF. CDR3 bases: TGTGCCAGCAGGAACCAGTTGAACACTGAAGCTTTCTTT. Using reference TRBV28 and TRBJ1-1 for the parts outside the CDR3, the full variable domain is DVKVTQSSRYLVKRTGEKVFLECVQDMDHENMFWYRQDPGLGLRLIYFSYDVKMKEKGDIPEGYSVSREKKERFSLILESASTNQTSMYLCASRNQLNTEAFFGQGTRLTVV.

In this sample, this clone turned up a few times. The CDR3 DNA reads TGCGCCAGCAGCCCACAGTTGAATGAAAAACTGTTTTTT. It codes for CASSPQLNEKLFF. The chain couples TRBV5-1 to TRBJ1-4; D gene uncertain. V was shortened by 4 bases and J by 5 bases, with 9 bases between the two germline ends. The CDR3 loop spans 13 amino acids. The V gene's germline CDR1 is SGHRS and CDR2 YFSETQ. Full variable domain (remainder filled in from reference TRBV5-1 and TRBJ1-4): KAGVTQTPRYLIKTRGQQVTLSCSPISGHRSVSWYQQTPGQGLQFLFEYFSETQRNKGNFPGRFSGRQFSNSRSEMNVSTLELGDSALYLCASSPQLNEKLFFGSGTQLSVL.

The chain combines TRBV28 with TRBJ2-1; D possibly corresponds to TRBD2 (6 bases). There are 13 residues in the CDR3. The V end was cut by 3 bases, the J end by 8 bases, with 11 bases between. Germline V gene data show CDR1 as MDHEN and CDR2 as SYDVKM. CDR3 loop: CASSFGSMDEQFF. CDR3 nucleotide sequence: TGTGCCAGCAGTTTCGGGAGTATGGATGAGCAGTTCTTC.

This clone was found a few times. This rearrangement joins TRBV6-1 to TRBJ1-1; D is perhaps TRBD1 (6 bases). CDR1 is MNHNS, CDR2 SASEGT, per germline. V was pared by 6 bases and J by 5 bases, with 13 bases between. The CDR3 has 13 amino acids. The DNA for the CDR3 is TGTGCCAGCAGCCCCACAGGGTGGACTGAAGCTTTCTTT. This translates into CASSPTGWTEAFF.

The DNA for the CDR3 is TGCGCCAGCAGTCCACAGGGACCTTGCACAGATACGCAGTATTTT. It is translated as CASSPQGPCTDTQYF. The chain employs TRBV23-1 and TRBJ2-3; D may be TRBD1 (6 bases). TRBV23-1 is labeled an ORF, and its function is uncertain. The CDR3 loop spans 15 amino acids. V lost 4 bases to trimming and J lost 1 base, with 12 bases between them.

The J gene is TRBJ1-5, the V gene TRBV6-5; 7 bases line up with TRBD1. Per the germline V gene, CDR1 is MNHEY and CDR2 is SVGAGI. There are 14 residues in the CDR3. Trimming at V came to 5 bases and at J to 2 bases, leaving 3 bases not matched to a gene. CDR3 sequence: CASSLDRGNQPQHF. CDR3 DNA sequence: TGTGCCAGCAGTCTAGACAGGGGCAATCAGCCCCAGCATTTT.

The V and J genes are TRBV5-1 and TRBJ1-1, with D maybe TRBD1 (6 bases). This CDR3 comprises 14 residues. Trimming took 1 base from V and 7 from J, leaving 14 bases between them. CDR1 is SGHRS and CDR2 is YFSETQ in the germline V gene. The CDR3 DNA is TGCGCCAGCAGCTTGCGGGAGGGCAGGGGTGAAGCTTTCTTT. Its translation is CASSLREGRGEAFF.

The genes are TRBV5-6 and TRBJ1-2, with D possibly being TRBD1 (5 bases). The CDR3 is 11 amino acids. Looked up from germline, CDR1 is SGHDT and CDR2 is YYEEEE. Trimming removed 1 base from V and 7 bases from J, with 5 bases in between. Written as DNA, the CDR3 is TGTGCCAGCAGCTTGCAGGGTGGCTACACCTTC. Protein sequence: CASSLQGGYTF. The whole variable domain, remainder taken from reference TRBV5-6 and TRBJ1-2, is DAGVTQSPTHLIKTRGQQVTLRCSPKSGHDTVSWYQQALGQGPQFIFQYYEEEERQRGNFPDRFSGHQFPNYSSELNVNALLLGDSALYLCASSLQGGYTFGSGTRLTVV.

This sequence joins TRBV5-1 and TRBJ1-2; possible D gene TRBD1, 6 bases. This CDR3 has 12 residues. Germline CDR1 is SGHRS and CDR2 is YFSETQ. V was pared by 7 bases and J by 3 bases, with 10 bases between. CDR3 region: CASRRQDYGYTF. The CDR3 DNA sequence: TGCGCCAGCCGTCGACAGGACTATGGCTACACCTTC.

The rearrangement uses TRBV11-2 and TRBJ1-1, with 9 bases that match TRBD1. Germline loops: CDR1 SGHAT, CDR2 FQNNGV. This CDR3 has 15 residues. V shed 3 bases and J 3 bases; nucleotides not matched to a gene: 5. CDR3 sequence reads: CASSLDGQGYTEAFF. CDR3 nucleotides: TGTGCCAGCAGCTTGGACGGACAGGGGTACACTGAAGCTTTCTTT. Full variable domain (remainder filled in from reference TRBV11-2 and TRBJ1-1): EAGVAQSPRYKIIEKRQSVAFWCNPISGHATLYWYQQILGQGPKLLIQFQNNGVVDDSQLPKDRFSAERLKGVDSTLKIQPAKLEDSAVYLCASSLDGQGYTEAFFGQGTRLTVV.

The CDR3 region has the DNA TGTGCCAGCAGTCCGGGGGGTCGGGATGGCTACACCTTC. This gives the protein CASSPGGRDGYTF. J is TRBJ1-2 and V is TRBV28, with a tentative D call TRBD1 (5 bases). This CDR3 is built from 13 residues. Looked up from germline, CDR1 is MDHEN and CDR2 is SYDVKM. V was trimmed by 5 bases and J by 6 bases, leaving 13 bases between them.

The chain carries TRBV2 and TRBJ2-1; 7 bases align to TRBD1. The V and J ends lost 2 bases and 2 bases, in that order; junction bases with no gene match: 21. CDR3 size: 21 residues. Looked up from germline, CDR1 is SNHLY and CDR2 is FYNNEI. CDR3 sequence: CASSEFPSGSRGINTYNEQFF. For the CDR3, the DNA is TGTGCCAGCAGTGAATTCCCCTCCGGAAGCAGGGGGATTAACACCTACAATGAGCAGTTCTTC. Full variable domain (outside the CDR3, taken from reference TRBV2 and TRBJ2-1): EPEVTQTPSHQVTQMGQEVILRCVPISNHLYFYWYRQILGQKVEFLVSFYNNEISEKSEIFDDQFSVERPDGSNFTLKIRSTKLEDSAMYFCASSEFPSGSRGINTYNEQFFGPGTRLTVL.

The V gene is TRBV5-4, the J gene TRBJ2-5; TRBD1 agrees at 7 bases. The CDR3 is 12 amino acids. The germline V gene has CDR1 SGHNT and CDR2 YYREEE (reference sequence). V shed 8 bases, J shed 3 bases, and the junction held 4 bases outside the gene matches. For the CDR3, the DNA is TGTGCCAGTGGTGGGACAGAAGAGACCCAGTACTTC. The encoded protein is CASGGTEETQYF.